These T cell receptor beta chains were read from a single sample in a study of T cell responses to AZD1222 COVID-19 vaccine. Profiling relied on immunoSEQ multiplex PCR, and the TCRdb table lists in-frame clones only, not all of them. The sample comprises around 150,000 clones, approximately 94% of which are singletons, and just over 5% rests with the top ten. The sequences come from peripheral blood, collected 28 days after the second AZD1222 dose. All receptors come from an adult who received the AZD1222 COVID-19 vaccine. CDR3s include the opening cysteine and the closing phenylalanine or tryptophan. A D gene is named only where the DNA matches it firmly. Where a row states a size, it is once, few, many or the class of an expanded clone; other rows omit it.

16 | . | TRBJ1-6 | TRBV6-6 | . | TGTGCCAGCAGTCGAGCAGTCTTGGGGTATAATTCACCCCTCCACTTT | CASSRAVLGYNSPLHF
15 | once | TRBJ2-7 | TRBV11-2 | TRBD2 | TGTGCCAGCAGCTTCCGGACTAGCGGGAATGGCGAGCAGTACTTC | CASSFRTSGNGEQYF
13 | . | TRBJ2-1 | TRBV6-5 | . | TGTGCCAGCAGTACGACCCGGGGCAATGAGCAGTTCTTC | CASSTTRGNEQFF
15 | . | TRBJ2-7 | TRBV4-3 | . | TGCGCCAGCAGCCAAGATCGCAGGGTAATTAACGAGCAGTACTTC | CASSQDRRVINEQYF
13 | . | TRBJ2-1 | TRBV12-5 | TRBD1 | TGTGCTAGTGGTTTCAACAGGGGAAATGAGCAGTTCTTC | CASGFNRGNEQFF
15 | . | TRBJ2-3 | TRBV25-1 | . | TGTGCCAGCAGCGTAGCGGGACAGCGGGGAGATACGCAGTATTTT | CASSVAGQRGDTQYF
14 | . | TRBJ1-1 | TRBV3-1/TRBV3-2 | TRBD1 | TGTGCCAGCAGCCCTCTGGACAGGGAAACTGAAGCTTTCTTT | CASSPLDRETEAFF
15 | . | TRBJ2-2 | TRBV3-1/TRBV3-2 | . | TGTGCCAGCAGCCTCGTGGAAAGGGGAGGCGGGGAGCTGTTTTTT | CASSLVERGGGELFF
16 | few | TRBJ2-3 | TRBV9 | . | TGTGCCAGCAGCGTAGTGAGCGGACCCAGATGGGATACGCAGTATTTT | CASSVVSGPRWDTQYF
13 | . | TRBJ2-7 | TRBV19 | TRBD2 | TGTGCCAGTAGCCTAGCGGGAGGCGACGAGCAGTACTTC | CASSLAGGDEQYF
15 | . | TRBJ2-2 | TRBV28 | . | TGTGCCAGCAGACCCTGGACATGGTCAGCCGGGGAGCTGTTTTTT | CASRPWTWSAGELFF
15 | . | TRBJ2-5 | TRBV19 | . | TGTGCCAGTAGTACCCCCGGCCAAGCTGGAGAGACCCAGTACTTC | CASSTPGQAGETQYF
17 | . | TRBJ1-3 | TRBV7-2 | . | TGTGCCAGCAGCTTAGCGGCAGGGCAATTTATCGGAAACACCATATATTTT | CASSLAAGQFIGNTIYF
14 | . | TRBJ2-5 | TRBV19 | . | TGTGCCAGTAGTATAGCCAGGTTTAGCATCCCGCAGTACTTC | CASSIARFSIPQYF
13 | . | TRBJ2-5 | TRBV5-1 | . | TGCGCCAGCAGCTTTATCGAGGGGGAGACCCAGTACTTC | CASSFIEGETQYF
19 | . | TRBJ1-5 | TRBV6-2/TRBV6-3 | . | TGTGCCAGCAGTTTTGAACCCGGGACTCCCTTAAGGAGCAATCAGCCCCAGCATTTT | CASSFEPGTPLRSNQPQHF
15 | . | TRBJ2-1 | TRBV4-2 | . | TGTGCCAGCAGCCAAGTTATCAGCTCCTACAATGAGCAGTTCTTC | CASSQVISSYNEQFF
13 | . | TRBJ1-4 | TRBV12-3/TRBV12-4 | . | TGTGCCAGCCGCCGTTGGGGGGGTGAAAAACTGTTTTTT | CASRRWGGEKLFF
14 | . | TRBJ1-1 | TRBV2 | TRBD1 | TGTGCCAGCAGTGATATGAGACAGGGGGTTGGAGCTTTCTTT | CASSDMRQGVGAFF
14 | . | TRBJ1-2 | TRBV11-3 | . | TGTGCCAGCAGCTTACCCCAGGACAGTTGTAGCTACACCTTC | CASSLPQDSCSYTF
15 | . | TRBJ2-7 | TRBV6-1 | TRBD1 | TGTGCCAGCAGTGAAATGGGGACAGGCTCCTACGAGCAGTACTTC | CASSEMGTGSYEQYF
18 | . | TRBJ2-6 | TRBV18 | TRBD1 | TGTGCCAGCTCACCACCGGGACAGGCCTACTCTGGGGCCAACGTCCTGACTTTC | CASSPPGQAYSGANVLTF
14 | . | TRBJ2-3 | TRBV3-1/TRBV3-2 | . | TGTGCCAGCAGCCAAGACCTGAGTTCAGATACGCAGTATTTT | CASSQDLSSDTQYF
12 | . | TRBJ1-1 | TRBV6-5 | . | TGTGCCAGCAGGGGCGCGAACACTGAAGCTTTCTTT | CASRGANTEAFF
12 | . | TRBJ1-5 | TRBV2 | . | TGTGCCAGCAGTGAGGGCAATCAGCCCCAGCATTTT | CASSEGNQPQHF
15 | . | TRBJ1-1 | TRBV5-4 | . | TGTGCCAGCAGCCGCGGGACATCCAGAAACACTGAAGCTTTCTTT | CASSRGTSRNTEAFF
15 | . | TRBJ1-2 | TRBV5-4 | . | TGTGCCAGCAGTCCCGGGACCGAGGCCAACTATGGCTACACCTTC | CASSPGTEANYGYTF
15 | . | TRBJ2-1 | TRBV7-6 | TRBD2 | TGTGCCAGCAGCCTTGACCCGGGAGGAATAGCTGAGCAGTTCTTC | CASSLDPGGIAEQFF
19 | once | TRBJ2-3 | TRBV9 | TRBD2 | TGTGCCAGCAGCGGGCCTTTAGCGGGAGGACTTTTTCGCACAGATACGCAGTATTTT | CASSGPLAGGLFRTDTQYF
12 | . | TRBJ1-4 | TRBV30 | . | TGTGCCTGGAGCCGGGTAGCTGAAAAACTGTTTTTT | CAWSRVAEKLFF
15 | . | TRBJ2-1 | TRBV6-5 | TRBD2 | TGTGCCAGCAGGGGTGGACTAGCGGGAGACAATGAGCAGTTCTTC | CASRGGLAGDNEQFF
19 | . | TRBJ2-1 | TRBV2 | TRBD2 | TGTGCCAGCAGTGAAGCCCGTCTCGGACGGGAGGTGGCAAACAATGAGCAGTTCTTC | CASSEARLGREVANNEQFF
14 | . | TRBJ2-5 | TRBV7-3 | TRBD1 | TGTGCCAGCAGCCTGACAGGGGCCCAGGAGACCCAGTACTTC | CASSLTGAQETQYF
15 | . | TRBJ2-1 | TRBV9 | TRBD2 | TGTGCCAGCAGCACCGGGACTAGCGGGAGCGATGAGCAGTTCTTC | CASSTGTSGSDEQFF
16 | . | TRBJ2-1 | TRBV6-6 | . | TGTGCCAGCAGCCACTATAGCGGCGGTGGGGGCAATGAGCAGTTCTTC | CASSHYSGGGGNEQFF
14 | . | TRBJ1-2 | TRBV7-2 | . | TGTGCCAGCAGCCAGGGGAATACCTGGGATGGCTACACCTTC | CASSQGNTWDGYTF
17 | once | TRBJ2-1 | TRBV28 | TRBD1 | TGTGCCAGCAGTTTACCCATAGGACAGGGGTTCTACAATGAGCAGTTCTTC | CASSLPIGQGFYNEQFF
15 | . | TRBJ1-1 | TRBV7-2 | . | TGTGCCAGCAGCTTAGCGATGGGGTCCCCCACTGAAGCTTTCTTT | CASSLAMGSPTEAFF
11 | few | TRBJ2-3 | TRBV10-1 | . | TGCGCCAGCAGTAGCACAGATACGCAGTATTTT | CASSSTDTQYF
14 | . | TRBJ1-4 | TRBV5-5 | . | TGTGCCAGCAGCTTGGGGTGGGGTAATGAAAAACTGTTTTTT | CASSLGWGNEKLFF
14 | once | TRBJ1-1 | TRBV19 | . | TGTGCCAGTAGTCCAGCAGGCAGGGGTTTCGGAGCTTTCTTT | CASSPAGRGFGAFF
15 | . | TRBJ2-2 | TRBV5-5 | . | TGTGCCAGCAGCTTTAGGGGGACGAACACCGGGGAGCTGTTTTTT | CASSFRGTNTGELFF
13 | . | TRBJ1-4 | TRBV10-2 | . | TGCGCCAGCGGATTGACAGGTCGGGAAAAACTGTTTTTT | CASGLTGREKLFF
16 | . | TRBJ2-1 | TRBV7-2 | . | TGTGCCAGCAGCTTAGGAGCGGAGACTTTTTACAATGAGCAGTTCTTC | CASSLGAETFYNEQFF
14 | . | TRBJ2-1 | TRBV6-5 | TRBD1 | TGTGCCAGCAGTTCTCAGGGGGTTTACAATGAGCAGTTCTTC | CASSSQGVYNEQFF
16 | . | TRBJ1-1 | TRBV3-1/TRBV3-2 | . | TGTGCCAGCAGCCAAGATTCGGGGAGGGAGAACACTGAAGCTTTCTTT | CASSQDSGRENTEAFF
14 | once | TRBJ2-7 | TRBV18 | TRBD1 | TGTGCCAGCTCACCCGGGACAGGGACGTACGAGCAGTACTTC | CASSPGTGTYEQYF